The 14 T cell receptor beta chains given below trace back to one sample, sequenced in a study of HIV-infected children after antiretroviral therapy interruption. Unique molecular identifiers were included in an RNA-based 3' RACE TCR library. In TCRdb, the 3' RACE reads were re-called with MiXCR into one record per CDR3 protein. The data show about 89,000 distinct CDR3 sequences, about 7.2% seen once. Treatment in this sample: PENTA 11 planned treatment interruption arm or continuous ART arm. Sequenced here: CD45RA+ CD4+ T cells from PBMCs, pooled from several time points, sampled from a donor given antiretroviral therapy, either interrupted or continuous. Subset described: naive CD4+ CD45RA+ CD45RO- T cells. These receptors all come from a pool of human donors with HIV.

The sample holds many counts of this clonotype. The rearrangement links TRBV5-6 to TRBJ2-1; D perhaps matches TRBD2 (6 bases). Trimming cost V 0 bases and J 8 bases, with 12 bases left between them. Per the germline V gene, CDR1 is SGHDT and CDR2 is YYEEEE. The length of the CDR3 is 14 residues. The CDR3 DNA reads TGTGCCAGCAGCTTGGATGCGGGAACAGATGAGCAGTTCTTC. This gives the protein CASSLDAGTDEQFF.

This clonotype showed up many times. The V call is TRBV20-1, the J call TRBJ2-7; 12 bases fit TRBD2. The ends lost 6 bases at V and 6 bases at J; junction bases unmatched: 12. The CDR3 has 15 amino acids. The germline gives CDR1 DFQATT, CDR2 SNEGSKA (reference sequence). The CDR3 sequence: CSAPSLAGGPGEQYF. CDR3 bases: TGCAGTGCACCATCGCTAGCGGGGGGGCCCGGCGAGCAGTACTTC.

This clonotype was counted ten times or more. The rearrangement uses TRBV19 and TRBJ1-2; D gene unclear. CDR1 and CDR2 from the germline V gene are LNHDA and SQIVND (reference sequence). The germline V and J ends were trimmed by 5 bases and 1 base, with 14 bases remaining between them. The CDR3 is 15 residues long. CDR3 nucleotide sequence: TGTGCCAGTAGTCGTGATGACGGGAGTAACTATGGCTACACCTTC. Protein product: CASSRDDGSNYGYTF. Combining the CDR3 with reference TRBV19 and TRBJ1-2 gives the whole variable domain DGGITQSPKYLFRKEGQNVTLSCEQNLNHDAMYWYRQDPGQGLRLIYYSQIVNDFQKGDIAEGYSVSREKKESFPLTVTSAQKNPTAFYLCASSRDDGSNYGYTFGSGTRLTVV.

This clonotype was observed a few times. The V call is TRBV19, the J call TRBJ2-7; a possible D gene is TRBD1 (6 bases). Trimming took off 5 bases at V and 3 bases at J, with 8 bases between the two ends. In germline, CDR1 is LNHDA, CDR2 SQIVND (reference sequence). This CDR3 contains 12 residues. The DNA for the CDR3 is TGTGCCAGTAGTCAACAGGGCTACGAGCAGTACTTC. It translates to CASSQQGYEQYF.

The chain has TRBV6-1 and TRBJ2-1, with 7 nucleotides matching TRBD2. V shed 6 bases, J shed 8 bases, and the junction held 10 bases outside the gene matches. The germline gives CDR1 MNHNS, CDR2 SASEGT. The CDR3 contains 14 residues. For the CDR3, the DNA is TGTGCCAGCAGACAGATACTAGCGCAGGATGAGCAGTTCTTC. Its translation is CASRQILAQDEQFF.

At least ten counts were recorded for this clonotype. The chain joins TRBV20-1 to TRBJ2-3; D not certain. The germline CDR1 and CDR2 sequences are DFQATT and SNEGSKA (reference sequence). The CDR3 has 10 residues. V dropped 3 bases and J dropped 6 bases, with 4 bases sitting between them. The chain's CDR3 is CSASGDTQYF. The CDR3 bases are TGCAGTGCTAGCGGGGATACGCAGTATTTT.

This clonotype came up many times. The chain combines TRBV6-1 with TRBJ1-5, with a tentative D call TRBD1 (5 bases). Per germline, CDR1 MNHNS and CDR2 SASEGT. Trimming left V 1 base short and J 9 bases short, with 13 bases between. The CDR3 length is 14 residues. The CDR3 coding sequence is TGTGCCAGCAGTGAAGGGGGGGTAGTATCGCCCCAGCATTTT. It specifies CASSEGGVVSPQHF.

This clonotype was detected ten times or more. J is TRBJ2-3 and V is TRBV11-2; perhaps TRBD2 as D (7 bases). CDR3 size: 13 residues. V lost 4 bases to trimming and J lost 6 bases, with 11 bases between them. Germline V CDR1 and CDR2: SGHAT, FQNNGV. The CDR3 loop is CASSSGGGDTQYF. The CDR3 DNA sequence: TGTGCCAGCAGCTCGGGGGGCGGGGATACGCAGTATTTT. The full variable domain, in which reference TRBV11-2 and TRBJ2-3 provide the parts outside the CDR3, is EAGVAQSPRYKIIEKRQSVAFWCNPISGHATLYWYQQILGQGPKLLIQFQNNGVVDDSQLPKDRFSAERLKGVDSTLKIQPAKLEDSAVYLCASSSGGGDTQYFGPGTRLTVL.

The table lists this clonotype with many counts. The V gene is TRBV5-6, the J gene TRBJ1-2, with D perhaps matching TRBD1 (5 bases). This CDR3 has 14 residues. The V and J ends lost 5 bases and 4 bases respectively, with 15 bases between them. CDR1 is SGHDT and CDR2 is YYEEEE in the germline V gene. CDR3 bases: TGTGCCAGCAGGGCCTGGGGACGCTTCTATGGCTACACCTTC. This encodes CASRAWGRFYGYTF.

In this sample, this clonotype turned up a few times. CDR3 residues: CSARQGFSSSYNEQFF. CDR3 in DNA: TGCAGTGCTAGGCAGGGATTCTCCAGCTCCTACAATGAGCAGTTCTTC. The chain is built from TRBV20-1 and TRBJ2-1, with D tentatively TRBD1 (5 bases). Germline-derived CDR1 and CDR2 are DFQATT and SNEGSKA (reference sequence). V lost 3 bases and J 0 bases, leaving 15 bases between the germline ends. The CDR3 loop spans 16 amino acids.

In nucleotides, the CDR3 is TGTGCCAGCAGCTTGCCACAGGGGGCGAATAATTCACCCCTCCACTTT. Its translation: CASSLPQGANNSPLHF. V usage is TRBV11-3 and J usage is TRBJ1-6; 9 bases agree with TRBD1. This CDR3 spans 16 amino acids. The germline V gene encodes CDR1 SGHNT and CDR2 YENEEA. Trimming removed 3 bases from V and 5 bases from J; junction bases left unmatched: 5. The full variable domain, completed using reference TRBV11-3 and TRBJ1-6, is EAGVVQSPRYKIIEKKQPVAFWCNPISGHNTLYWYLQNLGQGPELLIRYENEEAVDDSQLPKDRFSAERLKGVDSTLKIQPAELGDSAVYLCASSLPQGANNSPLHFGNGTRLTVT.

The chain joins TRBV5-5 to TRBJ1-1; D possibly corresponds to TRBD1 (6 bases). Trimming stripped 4 bases from V and 5 bases from J, with 18 bases between. In germline, CDR1 is SGHKS, CDR2 YYEKEE (reference sequence). The CDR3 runs to 15 residues. The CDR3 DNA reads as TGTGCCAGCAGCCAGCAGGGAGGGGGTGTGACTGAAGCTTTCTTT. Encoded protein: CASSQQGGGVTEAFF.

This clonotype was counted at least ten times. V gene TRBV29-1 combines with J gene TRBJ1-1; D possibly corresponds to TRBD1 (5 bases). V lost 6 bases, J lost 2 bases, and 16 bases lay in between. The V gene's germline CDR1 is SQVTM and CDR2 ANQGSEA. The CDR3 runs 14 residues. CDR3 amino acids: CSVPGVWGNTEAFF. The CDR3 coding sequence is TGCAGCGTCCCCGGGGTTTGGGGCAACACTGAAGCTTTCTTT.

The chain couples TRBV3-1 to TRBJ2-7; D gene ambiguous. This CDR3 spans 14 amino acids. Trimming stripped 1 base from V and 6 bases from J, with 13 bases between. Germline V gene data show CDR1 as LGHDT and CDR2 as YNNKEL (reference sequence). The CDR3 nucleotides are TGTGCCAGCAGCCAAGCCAGGATCTTCTCCGAGCAGTACTTC. It is translated as CASSQARIFSEQYF.